Below, 26 T cell receptor beta chains from the same sample are listed, as sequenced in a study of response to subunit inactivated influenza vaccine. TCRdb re-called the RT-PCR reads with MiXCR, one entry per CDR3 protein. The table has under 200,000 distinct CDR3 sequences, approximately 11% seen once. This specimen consisted of non-naive T cells sorted from PBMCs, obtained 40 to 50 days after vaccination. The receptors were gathered from a man in his forties or fifties who received an inactivated influenza vaccine.

V is TRBV20-1 and J is TRBJ1-5; D possibly corresponds to TRBD1 (6 bases). The germline V gene encodes CDR1 DFQATT and CDR2 SNEGSKA (reference sequence). Trimming stripped 5 bases from V and 5 bases from J, with 16 bases between. The length of the CDR3 is 14 residues. The CDR3 coding sequence is TGCAGTGCTGCCGCCCCGGGGGGGCATCAGCCCCAGCATTTT. Translating gives CSAAAPGGHQPQHF.

This clonotype occurred many times. The chain couples TRBV7-2 to TRBJ2-2; 7 nucleotides agree with TRBD1. Germline V gene sequence: CDR1 SGHTA, CDR2 FQGNSA. V lost 5 bases, J lost 8 bases, and 5 bases stayed unmatched. The CDR3 runs 13 residues. CDR3 amino acids: CASSRNRGGELFF. CDR3 coding DNA: TGTGCCAGCAGCCGCAACAGGGGTGGGGAGCTGTTTTTT.

This chain links TRBV18 with TRBJ2-7; D not certain. V was shortened by 3 bases and J by 2 bases, with 11 bases between the two germline ends. The CDR3 sequence is 14 residues long. CDR1 KGHSH and CDR2 LQKENI come from the germline V gene. The CDR3 sequence is CASSPSIRTYEQYF. CDR3 nucleotides: TGTGCCAGCTCACCCTCTATTCGCACCTACGAGCAGTACTTC.

In this sample, this clonotype turned up a few times. Here the CDR3 DNA reads TGTGCCAGCAGTTACGCACCCGGGACAGGGGTTGGGGGAAACATTCAGTACTTC. Translated, it gives CASSYAPGTGVGGNIQYF. The chain employs TRBV6-5 and TRBJ2-4; 10 positions agree with TRBD1. Germline V gene sequence: CDR1 MNHEY, CDR2 SVGAGI. CDR3 length: 18 amino acids. The ends lost 2 bases at V and 6 bases at J; junction bases unmatched: 13.

The rearrangement links TRBV20-1 to TRBJ2-3, with D perhaps TRBD1 or TRBD2 (5 bases each). V lost 3 bases and J 8 bases, leaving 15 bases between the germline ends. Germline-derived CDR1 and CDR2 are DFQATT and SNEGSKA (reference sequence). The CDR3 totals 13 residues. CDR3 bases: TGCAGTGCTAGGTCCACAGGACTCGGTACGCAGTATTTT. Protein product: CSARSTGLGTQYF.

This clonotype has more than one count but fewer than ten. The V and J genes are TRBV7-2 and TRBJ1-5; perhaps TRBD1 as D (6 bases). Between the trimmed V and J ends, which lost 4 bases and 5 bases, there was a span of 15 bases. Germline assignment: CDR1 SGHTA and CDR2 FQGNSA. The CDR3 consists of 15 residues. The CDR3 DNA follows: TGTGCCAGCAGCTGGAGGGGGGGCGCGGATCAGCCCCAGCATTTT. Amino acids: CASSWRGGADQPQHF.

The gene calls are TRBV10-3 and TRBJ2-2; D remains ambiguous. The V end was cut by 7 bases, the J end by 2 bases, with 11 bases between. The CDR3 is 14 amino acids. Germline V lookup: CDR1 ENHRY, CDR2 SYGVKD. This chain's CDR3 is CAITATVNTGELFF. The CDR3 nucleotides read TGTGCCATCACAGCCACGGTTAACACCGGGGAGCTGTTTTTT.

This clonotype was picked up a small number of times. The chain is built from TRBV20-1 and TRBJ1-2; tentatively, D is TRBD1 (5 bases). Per germline, CDR1 DFQATT and CDR2 SNEGSKA (reference sequence). The CDR3 contains 12 residues. V dropped 3 bases and J dropped 3 bases, with 8 bases sitting between them. Written as DNA, the CDR3 is TGCAGTGCTAGTCTCAGGGACTATGGCTACACCTTC. It is translated as CSASLRDYGYTF.

The chain has TRBV4-3 and TRBJ1-4; tentative D call: TRBD1 (5 bases). The CDR3 sequence is 14 residues long. V was trimmed by 3 bases and J by 8 bases, leaving 13 bases between them. Germline V gene sequence: CDR1 LGHNA, CDR2 YSLEER. The CDR3 here is CASSHGAGGEKLFF. In DNA form, the CDR3 reads TGCGCCAGCAGCCACGGGGCGGGCGGCGAAAAACTGTTTTTT.

This clonotype was picked up a small number of times. The genes are TRBV19 and TRBJ2-1, with 11 positions matching TRBD1. J was trimmed by 8 bases and V by 4 bases; bases with no gene match: 7. The CDR3 totals 15 residues. From germline, CDR1 is LNHDA and CDR2 SQIVND (reference sequence). The CDR3 protein is CASSTPGQGDDEQFF. CDR3 DNA: TGTGCCAGTAGTACCCCGGGACAGGGGGATGATGAGCAGTTCTTC.

The V and J genes are TRBV6-5 and TRBJ2-1, with 10 nucleotides matching TRBD2. V trimming: 2 bases; J trimming: 7 bases; junction bases outside the gene matches: 8. The CDR3 has 16 residues. Germline CDR1 MNHEY, CDR2 SVGAGI. CDR3: CASSYVGLAGVNEQFF. In nucleotides, the CDR3 is TGTGCCAGCAGTTACGTGGGGCTAGCGGGAGTGAATGAGCAGTTCTTC.

V gene TRBV6-2 or TRBV6-3 combines with J gene TRBJ2-5; the D is unclear. Germline V lookup: CDR1 MNHEY, CDR2 SVGEGT. The CDR3 spans 13 residues. The V and J ends lost 6 bases and 2 bases respectively, with 10 bases between them. As DNA, the CDR3 is TGTGCCAGCAGCTCGAACCATCAAGAGACCCAGTACTTC. It specifies CASSSNHQETQYF.

This clonotype has a handful of counts. The genes are TRBV28 and TRBJ2-2, with TRBD2 as a possible D gene (6 bases). The CDR3 totals 16 residues. Trimming left V 1 base short and J 0 bases short, with 9 bases between. Germline values: CDR1 MDHEN, CDR2 SYDVKM. The CDR3 region is CASSLSTGANTGELFF. Written as DNA, the CDR3 is TGTGCCAGCAGTTTATCCACGGGAGCGAACACCGGGGAGCTGTTTTTT.

Note on this clonotype: A junction end diverges from the germline sequence, so it may reflect a read error. J is TRBJ1-2 and V is TRBV3-1; the D is unclear. The CDR3 runs to 11 residues. Per germline, CDR1 LGHDT and CDR2 YNNKEL (reference sequence). The CDR3 DNA reads TGTGCCATCAGCCAAGTTGGGGGCTACACCTTC. This sequence encodes CAISQVGGYTF.

This chain joins TRBV10-3 and TRBJ1-6; tentative D call: TRBD1 (5 bases). This CDR3 contains 17 residues. V lost 6 bases to trimming and J lost 0 bases, with 15 bases between them. Germline V CDR1 and CDR2: ENHRY, SYGVKD. CDR3 DNA: TGTGCCATCAGAGCCCCCAGGGAAAGCTCCTATAATTCACCCCTCCACTTT. It yields the protein CAIRAPRESSYNSPLHF.

The rearrangement joins TRBV10-3 to TRBJ2-3, with 11 bases that match TRBD2. This CDR3 region has 16 residues. V was pared by 11 bases and J by 6 bases, with 16 bases of the junction left unmatched. Germline V gives CDR1 ENHRY, CDR2 SYGVKD. The DNA of the CDR3 is TGTGCCGCCAGGGGGGCTAGCGGGGGGTTGGTCGATACGCAGTATTTT. This encodes CAARGASGGLVDTQYF.

This clonotype showed up many times. The chain links TRBV12-3 or TRBV12-4 to TRBJ1-1, with D uncertain. The CDR3 length is 14 residues. V was cut by 0 bases and J by 4 bases, with 9 bases left in between. CDR3 DNA: TGTGCCAGCAGTTTAGCAGGGCCGGGCACTGAAGCTTTCTTT. Its translation: CASSLAGPGTEAFF.

The gene calls are TRBV27 and TRBJ2-7; D not resolved. Per germline, CDR1 MNHEY and CDR2 SMNVEV (reference sequence). Trimming took 2 bases from V and 2 from J, leaving 10 bases between them. The CDR3 totals 14 residues. The CDR3 loop reads CASSLTQSTYEQYF. The CDR3 DNA reads as TGTGCCAGCAGTTTAACCCAGAGCACCTACGAGCAGTACTTC.

This clonotype was observed a handful of times. The rearrangement uses TRBV28 and TRBJ1-1; 7 bases map to TRBD1. The germline V gene encodes CDR1 MDHEN and CDR2 SYDVKM. V shed 6 bases and J 3 bases; nucleotides not matched to a gene: 7. The CDR3 is 14 residues long. CDR3 loop: CASRPGQRDTEAFF. The CDR3 DNA reads as TGTGCCAGCAGACCGGGACAGAGAGACACTGAAGCTTTCTTT.

This clonotype was seen just once. The rearrangement joins TRBV30 to TRBJ2-5; D is perhaps TRBD2 (5 bases). The ends were cut back, 3 bases at V and 0 bases at J, with 17 bases in the middle. The CDR3 spans 16 residues. Germline assignment: CDR1 GTSNPN and CDR2 SVGIG (reference sequence). The CDR3 is CAWRTGRATYQETQYF. In nucleotides, the CDR3 is TGTGCCTGGAGAACCGGGCGGGCCACGTACCAAGAGACCCAGTACTTC. The entire variable domain, with the rest obtained from reference TRBV30 and TRBJ2-5, is as follows: SQTIHQWPATLVQPVGSPLSLECTVEGTSNPNLYWYRQAAGRGLQLLFYSVGIGQISSEVPQNLSASRPQDRQFILSSKKLLLSDSGFYLCAWRTGRATYQETQYFGPGTRLLVL.

This clonotype was counted at least ten times. This rearrangement joins TRBV7-2 to TRBJ2-5; D gene uncertain. Deletions cut 0 bases from V and 2 bases from J, with 10 bases between. The CDR3 has 15 amino acids. Looked up from germline, CDR1 is SGHTA and CDR2 is FQGNSA. As DNA, the CDR3 is TGTGCCAGCAGCTTAGCGGTCAGCCCGCAAGAGACCCAGTACTTC. This gives the protein CASSLAVSPQETQYF.

This clonotype was counted at least ten times. The chain recombines TRBV7-8 with TRBJ2-3; TRBD1 matches 7 bases. In germline, CDR1 is SGHVS, CDR2 FQNEAQ. The ends lost 5 bases at V and 0 bases at J; junction bases unmatched: 14. The CDR3 sequence is 18 residues long. CDR3 region: CASSHSLGTASSTDTQYF. DNA of the CDR3: TGTGCCAGCAGCCATTCCCTCGGGACAGCCTCTAGCACAGATACGCAGTATTTT.

The chain couples TRBV12-3 or TRBV12-4 to TRBJ2-3, with D tentatively TRBD1 (6 bases). The ends were cut back, 6 bases at V and 0 bases at J, with 31 bases in the middle. The CDR3 is 21 residues long. CDR3 residues: CASSRLVSTLQGRPSTDTQYF. The CDR3 bases are TGTGCCAGCAGCCGGCTGGTCTCGACACTCCAGGGGCGACCTAGCACAGATACGCAGTATTTT.

This clonotype appeared a few times. This chain joins TRBV27 and TRBJ1-1, with TRBD1 matching 9 bases. This CDR3 spans 15 amino acids. Trimming at V came to 0 bases and at J to 2 bases, leaving 1 base not matched to a gene. CDR1 is MNHEY, CDR2 SMNVEV, per germline (reference sequence). CDR3 amino acids: CASSLSQGANTEAFF. CDR3 coding DNA: TGTGCCAGCAGTTTATCACAGGGGGCAAACACTGAAGCTTTCTTT.

The chain joins TRBV20-1 to TRBJ1-1; D is ambiguous. There are 13 residues in the CDR3. Germline V gives CDR1 DFQATT, CDR2 SNEGSKA (reference sequence). V gave up 2 bases and J gave up 0 bases, with 7 bases separating them. The CDR3 sequence is CSARQSMNTEAFF. CDR3 in DNA: TGCAGTGCTAGACAGTCTATGAACACTGAAGCTTTCTTT.

The chain recombines TRBV12-3 or TRBV12-4 with TRBJ1-1, with unresolved D. Deletions cut 6 bases from V and 1 base from J, with 9 bases between. This CDR3 has 13 residues. The CDR3 DNA sequence: TGTGCCAGCAGCCGAACAGAGAACACTGAAGCTTTCTTT. Translating gives CASSRTENTEAFF.